The rows below give T cell receptor beta chains drawn from one sample of a study of shared clonotypes between healthy human individuals. Assay used: immunoSEQ multiplex PCR; TCRdb lists only in-frame clones, some missing. The repertoire holds over 400,000 clones, with approximately 94% as singletons. Material: naive CD4+ T cells sorted from blood. The source of these receptors is a woman aged 25 to 39 in good health. The CDR3 runs from the conserved cysteine through the conserved F or W. D genes are given only for firm matches. Expanded clones get a size class; other rows say once, few or many, or leave the size out.

>TRBV20-1|.|TRBJ2-1|.
CSARAYNEQFF
TGCAGTGCTAGAGCATACAATGAGCAGTTCTTC
>TRBV28|.|TRBJ1-3|TRBD1
CASSPTGPLRNTIYF
TGTGCCAGCAGCCCGACAGGGCCTCTTAGAAACACCATATATTTT
>TRBV25-1|.|TRBJ1-1|.
CASSLTENTEAFF
TGTGCCAGCAGCCTGACAGAAAACACTGAAGCTTTCTTT
>TRBV5-4|.|TRBJ2-7|.
CASSSINHRGGTYEQYF
TGTGCCAGCAGCTCAATAAACCACAGGGGAGGGACCTACGAGCAGTACTTC
>TRBV27|.|TRBJ2-3|.
CASSRPTDTQYF
TGTGCCAGCAGTCGCCCCACAGATACGCAGTATTTT
>TRBV2|.|TRBJ2-3|TRBD1
CASSEWGTGNIDTQYF
TGTGCCAGCAGTGAATGGGGGACAGGGAATATAGATACGCAGTATTTT
>TRBV28|few|TRBJ1-2|.
CASMGGADYGYTF
TGTGCCAGCATGGGGGGCGCAGACTATGGCTACACCTTC
>TRBV27|once|TRBJ2-7|TRBD2
CASSSGLAVSYEQYF
TGTGCCAGCAGTTCGGGACTAGCGGTATCCTACGAGCAGTACTTC
>TRBV5-1|.|TRBJ2-2|TRBD1
CASSRGTGENTGELFF
TGCGCCAGCAGCCGCGGGACAGGGGAGAACACCGGGGAGCTGTTTTTT
>TRBV5-1|.|TRBJ2-3|.
CASSPGLGTDTQYF
TGCGCCAGCAGCCCCGGGTTGGGCACAGATACGCAGTATTTT
>TRBV29-1|.|TRBJ2-3|.
CSVENGGTQYF
TGCAGCGTAGAGAACGGCGGTACGCAGTATTTT
>TRBV28|.|TRBJ1-3|.
CASSLLKDLSGNTIYF
TGTGCCAGCAGTTTACTCAAGGACCTATCTGGAAACACCATATATTTT
>TRBV28|.|TRBJ1-1|.
CASSLWLSNTEAFF
TGTGCCAGCAGTTTATGGCTTAGTAACACTGAAGCTTTCTTT
>TRBV5-6|.|TRBJ2-5|.
CASSLGEAETQYF
TGTGCCAGCAGCTTGGGTGAGGCGGAGACCCAGTACTTC
>TRBV7-9|.|TRBJ2-2|.
CASSPMGEVTGELFF
TGTGCCAGCAGCCCGATGGGGGAGGTAACCGGGGAGCTGTTTTTT
>TRBV7-8|.|TRBJ2-7|.
CASSLSTLAYEQYF
TGTGCCAGCAGCTTATCTACACTGGCCTACGAGCAGTACTTC
>TRBV18|.|TRBJ1-3|TRBD1
CASSPFSGQGSGNTIYF
TGTGCCAGCTCACCATTTTCAGGACAGGGCTCTGGAAACACCATATATTTT
>TRBV2|.|TRBJ1-2|TRBD1
CASSDFGTAGFYTF
TGTGCCAGCAGTGATTTCGGGACAGCCGGGTTCTACACCTTC
>TRBV28|.|TRBJ1-6|.
CASKGLFLSPLHF
TGTGCCAGCAAGGGACTGTTCCTTTCACCCCTCCACTTT
>TRBV20-1|.|TRBJ1-1|.
CSAGRDTEAFF
TGCAGTGCCGGGAGGGATACTGAAGCTTTCTTT
>TRBV5-4|.|TRBJ2-3|.
CASSLGRGPDTQYF
TGTGCCAGCAGCTTGGGGAGGGGCCCAGATACGCAGTATTTT
>TRBV19|.|TRBJ1-5|.
CASTGGNQPQHF
TGTGCCAGTACAGGGGGCAATCAGCCCCAGCATTTT
>TRBV28|.|TRBJ2-2|TRBD1
CASSFWTGAPGELFF
TGTGCCAGCAGTTTCTGGACAGGGGCCCCCGGGGAGCTGTTTTTT
>TRBV18|.|TRBJ2-7|TRBD2
CASSPPGPREGYEQYF
TGTGCCAGCTCACCACCAGGGCCCAGGGAGGGCTACGAGCAGTACTTC
>TRBV29-1|.|TRBJ2-1|.
CSVADPSSYNEQFF
TGCAGCGTTGCAGACCCTAGCTCCTACAATGAGCAGTTCTTC
>TRBV5-1|.|TRBJ2-1|TRBD2
CASSLARRELDEQFF
TGCGCCAGCAGCTTGGCCAGGCGGGAGTTAGATGAGCAGTTCTTC
>TRBV5-1|.|TRBJ2-7|TRBD1
CASSGQGYEQYF
TGCGCCAGCAGCGGACAGGGGTACGAGCAGTACTTC
>TRBV28|.|TRBJ2-3|TRBD1
CASSAPGTGLDTQYF
TGTGCCAGCAGTGCCCCCGGGACAGGGTTGGATACGCAGTATTTT
>TRBV6-6|.|TRBJ1-5|.
CASSYSEDSNQPQHF
TGTGCCAGCAGTTACTCCGAGGATAGCAATCAGCCCCAGCATTTT
>TRBV9|.|TRBJ2-7|.
CASSATGASSYEQYF
TGTGCCAGCAGCGCGACAGGTGCGAGCTCCTACGAGCAGTACTTC
>TRBV7-9|.|TRBJ2-7|.
CASSLVTGQRHYEQYF
TGTGCCAGCAGCTTAGTCACCGGGCAGCGGCACTACGAGCAGTACTTC
>TRBV27|.|TRBJ2-7|.
CASSLCREEQYF
TGTGCCAGCAGTTTGTGCAGGGAAGAGCAGTACTTC
>TRBV2|once|TRBJ2-7|.
CASSEARDSGTYEQYF
TGTGCCAGCAGTGAAGCGCGCGATAGCGGAACCTACGAGCAGTACTTC
>TRBV30|.|TRBJ1-3|TRBD1
CAWSTGGTGNTIYF
TGTGCCTGGAGCACAGGGGGCACTGGAAACACCATATATTTT
>TRBV6-1|.|TRBJ1-5|.
CASSDTEGQGQPQHF
TGTGCCAGCAGTGATACAGAGGGGCAAGGTCAGCCCCAGCATTTT
>TRBV28|.|TRBJ2-7|TRBD2
CASSPWTSGSSEQYF
TGTGCCAGCAGCCCGTGGACTAGCGGGAGTTCCGAGCAGTACTTC
>TRBV25-1|.|TRBJ2-2|TRBD1
CASSETGGRTGELFF
TGTGCCAGCAGTGAGACAGGGGGCAGGACCGGGGAGCTGTTTTTT